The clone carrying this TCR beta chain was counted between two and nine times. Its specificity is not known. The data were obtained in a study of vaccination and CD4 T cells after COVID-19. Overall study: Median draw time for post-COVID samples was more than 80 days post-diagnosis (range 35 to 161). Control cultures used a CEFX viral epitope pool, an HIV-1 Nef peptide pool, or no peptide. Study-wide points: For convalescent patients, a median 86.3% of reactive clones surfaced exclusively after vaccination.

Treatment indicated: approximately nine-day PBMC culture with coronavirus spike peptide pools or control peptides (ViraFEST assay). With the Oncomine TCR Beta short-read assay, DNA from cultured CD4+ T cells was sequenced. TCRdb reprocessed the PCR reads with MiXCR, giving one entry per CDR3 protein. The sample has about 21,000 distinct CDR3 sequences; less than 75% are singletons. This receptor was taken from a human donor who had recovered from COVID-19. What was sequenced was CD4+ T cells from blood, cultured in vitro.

Written as DNA, the CDR3 is TGTGCCAGCCTTAGGGGGCCGAACACCGGGGAGCTGTTTTTT. Translated, it gives CASLRGPNTGELFF. J is TRBJ2-2 and V is TRBV6-1; 7 bases map to TRBD1. This CDR3 spans 14 amino acids. Germline assignment: CDR1 MNHNS and CDR2 SASEGT. V was pared by 8 bases and J by 0 bases, with 3 bases of the junction left unmatched.